This T cell receptor (beta chain) was sequenced for a study of human T cells and chemical hapten exposure. The V gene's germline CDR1 is SGHRS and CDR2 YFSETQ. Trimming removed 7 bases from V and 4 bases from J, with 19 bases in between. The CDR3 covers 15 residues. TCRdb itself ran the RACE reads through MiXCR, one entry per CDR3 protein. The table includes 75,000 to 95,000 distinct CDR3 sequences, about 12% detected once. As to time point: patch test 1, 2 weeks after DPC sensitization. As to treatment: therapeutic diphenylcyclopropenone sensitization with weekly scalp DPC. Sequencing was performed on whole blood, taken in connection with sensitization to the hapten diphenylcyclopropenone (DPC). This receptor was obtained from a woman in her fifties or sixties with alopecia areata. Some clones in this sample may be carry-over from other donors' samples. V is TRBV5-1 and J is TRBJ2-3; D remains ambiguous. In DNA form, the CDR3 reads TGCGCCAGCGTTACTCAGCTGGGTGATTCAGATACGCAGTATTTT. Its translation: CASVTQLGDSDTQYF.